Below, 14 T cell receptor beta chains from the same sample are listed, as sequenced in a study of blood T cell repertoires in COVID-19. Measured with immunoSEQ multiplex PCR; TCRdb has only the in-frame clones, and not every one. The data hold roughly 65,000 clones, with roughly 90% observed a single time. Sequenced material: peripheral blood. The receptors derive from a man aged 60-69 years with acute or convalescent COVID-19.

The genes are TRBV5-1 and TRBJ2-2, with TRBD1 matching 10 bases. V lost 4 bases and J lost 5; bases outside the gene matches: 5. Germline V gives CDR1 SGHRS, CDR2 YFSETQ. The CDR3 consists of 15 residues. The CDR3 region has the DNA TGCGCCAGCAGCATACGGACAGGGGGGACCGGGGAGCTGTTTTTT. This encodes CASSIRTGGTGELFF.

The chain is built from TRBV10-2 and TRBJ2-7; D perhaps matches TRBD2 (5 bases). The length of the CDR3 is 15 residues. Per the germline V gene, CDR1 is WSHSY and CDR2 is SAAADI. V was trimmed by 4 bases and J by 1 base, leaving 14 bases between them. CDR3 loop: CASSGPSRQSYEQYF. The CDR3 nucleotides are TGCGCCAGCAGTGGTCCTAGCCGACAATCCTACGAGCAGTACTTC.

V gene TRBV12-5 combines with J gene TRBJ1-1, with D perhaps matching TRBD1 (6 bases). The CDR3 is 13 residues long. V was shortened by 4 bases and J by 5 bases, with 11 bases between the two germline ends. CDR1 and CDR2 from the germline V gene are LGHNT and FRNRAP. CDR3 nucleotide sequence: TGTGCTAGTGGTTCACAGGGTGAAACTGAAGCTTTCTTT. Translated: CASGSQGETEAFF.

The chain has TRBV19 and TRBJ2-3; D perhaps matches TRBD2 (7 bases). With 1 base removed from V and 5 bases from J, the gap between germline ends came to 16 bases. Germline V CDR1 and CDR2: LNHDA, SQIVND (reference sequence). This CDR3 contains 16 residues. Written as DNA, the CDR3 is TGTGCCAGTAGTATAGCCAGGGAGGGGGGTTTAGATACGCAGTATTTT. It translates to CASSIAREGGLDTQYF.

This clone appeared once. The chain is built from TRBV11-2 and TRBJ2-7, with TRBD2 matching 8 bases. The V gene's germline CDR1 is SGHAT and CDR2 FQNNGV. Trimming at V came to 5 bases and at J to 6 bases, leaving 15 bases not matched to a gene. The CDR3 has 16 residues. CDR3 region: CASSPWGAGVVSEQYF. DNA for the CDR3: TGTGCCAGCAGCCCCTGGGGAGCGGGGGTTGTCTCCGAGCAGTACTTC.

The chain uses TRBV5-6 and TRBJ1-1; tentatively, D is TRBD1 (6 bases). The V gene's germline CDR1 is SGHDT and CDR2 YYEEEE. V shed 6 bases and J shed 5 bases, with 14 bases lying between them. The CDR3 is 13 amino acids. The chain's CDR3 is CASTMGGRTEAFF. In nucleotides, the CDR3 is TGTGCCAGCACTATGGGGGGGCGGACTGAAGCTTTCTTT.

The chain joins TRBV24-1 to TRBJ1-5, with TRBD1 identical over 10 bases. Germline V gene sequence: CDR1 KGHDR, CDR2 SFDVKD. The length of the CDR3 is 17 residues. After removal of 3 bases from V and 3 bases from J, the junction contained 7 bases not matched to a gene. The CDR3 sequence is CATSDQGQGGNNQPQHF. Written as DNA, the CDR3 is TGTGCCACCAGTGATCAAGGACAGGGGGGAAACAATCAGCCCCAGCATTTT.

The table lists this clone with a count of one. This chain connects TRBV7-2 to TRBJ1-1; D call uncertain. With 1 base removed from V and 9 bases from J, the gap between germline ends came to 12 bases. The CDR3 contains 13 residues. Per the germline V gene, CDR1 is SGHTA and CDR2 is FQGNSA. As DNA, the CDR3 is TGTGCCAGCAGCTTAGTACGGGAGACGCAAGCTTTCTTT. Protein: CASSLVRETQAFF.

The J gene is TRBJ2-5, the V gene TRBV11-2; maybe TRBD2 (7 bases). From germline, CDR1 is SGHAT and CDR2 FQNNGV. Trimming left V 0 bases short and J 4 bases short, with 9 bases between. The CDR3 is 14 residues long. Here the CDR3 reads CASSLDGGAETQYF. Here the CDR3 DNA reads TGTGCCAGCAGCTTAGATGGGGGGGCAGAGACCCAGTACTTC.

The chain links TRBV10-3 to TRBJ1-5; D might be TRBD1 (5 bases). CDR1 and CDR2 (germline): ENHRY, SYGVKD. The length of the CDR3 is 14 residues. V was cut by 0 bases and J by 4 bases, with 7 bases left in between. The CDR3 region is CAISESGGNQPQHF. CDR3 nucleotides: TGTGCCATCAGTGAGTCGGGGGGGAATCAGCCCCAGCATTTT.

J is TRBJ1-1 and V is TRBV5-4; 7 bases are shared with TRBD1. The ends lost 9 bases at V and 0 bases at J; junction bases unmatched: 14. The germline CDR1 and CDR2 sequences are SGHNT and YYREEE (reference sequence). This CDR3 region has 16 residues. CDR3 protein: CATRTRTGTVNTEAFF. CDR3 nucleotides: TGTGCCACAAGAACGCGGACCGGGACAGTGAACACTGAAGCTTTCTTT.

This sequence joins TRBV11-2 and TRBJ1-6; D not resolved. This CDR3 region has 13 residues. The germline V gene encodes CDR1 SGHAT and CDR2 FQNNGV. Trimming took 0 bases from V and 12 from J, leaving 9 bases between them. For the CDR3, the DNA is TGTGCCAGCAGCTTAGAGCTTACGAGACCCCTCCACTTT. It codes for CASSLELTRPLHF.

The V gene is TRBV30, the J gene TRBJ1-1; maybe TRBD1 (6 bases). The germline V gene encodes CDR1 GTSNPN and CDR2 SVGIG (reference sequence). V lost 2 bases and J lost 6, with 10 bases in between. The CDR3 contains 12 residues. DNA of the CDR3: TGTGCCTGGAGTCCAAGACAGGCTGAAGCTTTCTTT. Amino acids: CAWSPRQAEAFF.

The CDR3 DNA is TGCGCCAGCAGTGAGTCCAGGGGCCTTAACCCGAACACTGAAGCTTTCTTT. It specifies CASSESRGLNPNTEAFF. The V and J genes are TRBV10-2 and TRBJ1-1, with D maybe TRBD1 (6 bases). The V end lost 0 bases, the J end lost 1 base, and 15 bases lay between the germline ends. The CDR3 totals 17 residues. The germline gives CDR1 WSHSY, CDR2 SAAADI.